This T cell receptor (beta chain) stems from a study of shared clonotypes between healthy human individuals. The overall study: Those who served as donors were two women and a few men between the ages of 18 and 49. General study findings and limits: The represented genetic and exposure-history diversity was limited by the small number of donors. Read depth was anticipated to influence clonotype sharing among donors. Generally, estimated richness proved larger in naive subsets than it did in memory subsets.

Sequenced by immunoSEQ multiplex PCR; TCRdb stores in-frame clones only, minus some. This table holds hundreds of thousands of clones, roughly 98% found once. Regarding this clone: Its antigen is undetermined.

Naive CD8 cells, CD45RO-negative and positively selected for CCR7, excluded terminally differentiated effector memory CD45RA+ cells. Input material: naive CD8+ T cells sorted from blood. The source of this sequence is a man aged 25-40 years in good health.

The DNA for the CDR3 is TGTGCCAGCAGCCCCCTGGATAGTAGACTTGAGCAGTTCTTC. The encoded protein is CASSPLDSRLEQFF. The chain joins TRBV11-2 to TRBJ2-1; no definite D call. CDR3 length equals 14 residues. The ends were cut back, 5 bases at V and 9 bases at J, with 17 bases in the middle. Per the germline V gene, CDR1 is SGHAT and CDR2 is FQNNGV.